The 14 T cell receptor beta chains reported below all come from one sample, sequenced in a study of T cells in localized non-small cell lung cancer. The data were produced by immunoSEQ multiplex PCR, yet TCRdb's version contains in-frame clones alone and is incomplete. The sample holds 70,000 to 95,000 clones; approximately 90% are singletons and the top ten take roughly 3.9%. The sample in question was PBMCs, obtained before any cancer treatment. These receptors all come from a woman between 40 and 69 years old with stage II squamous cell lung carcinoma.

This chain links TRBV28 with TRBJ1-2; D gene uncertain. The V and J ends lost 3 bases and 6 bases respectively, with 14 bases between them. This CDR3 is 14 amino acids long. In germline, CDR1 is MDHEN, CDR2 SYDVKM. CDR3 sequence (DNA): TGTGCCAGCAGTTTGGCAGCCACCCGCGATGGCTACACCTTC. Amino acids: CASSLAATRDGYTF.

This chain uses TRBV11-3 with TRBJ2-1; 7 bases align to TRBD2. Unmatched junction bases numbered 5, after V lost 0 bases and J lost 9 bases. Germline CDR1 is SGHNT and CDR2 is YENEEA. There are 14 residues in the CDR3. Here the CDR3 reads CASSLEGPGGEQFF. The CDR3 DNA sequence: TGTGCCAGCAGCTTAGAGGGACCGGGAGGTGAGCAGTTCTTC.

The chain has TRBV5-8 and TRBJ2-1, with 8 bases fitting TRBD1. This CDR3 comprises 14 residues. Germline V gene sequence: CDR1 SGHTS, CDR2 YDEGEE. V dropped 2 bases and J dropped 8; count of bases not matched to a gene: 6. Here the CDR3 DNA reads TGTGCCAGCAGCTTCAGGGGGCTCGGCGATGAGCAGTTCTTC. This encodes CASSFRGLGDEQFF.

The chain has TRBV6-6 and TRBJ1-1, with TRBD1 as a possible D gene (5 bases). Germline CDR1 reads MNHNY; CDR2 reads SVGAGI (reference sequence). CDR3 size: 13 residues. Trimming pared 5 bases from V and 1 base from J, leaving 8 bases between. The CDR3 loop reads CASSTTGNTEAFF. The CDR3 bases are TGTGCCAGCAGTACCACAGGGAACACTGAAGCTTTCTTT.

This clone was seen more than once but under ten times. This chain joins TRBV6-1 and TRBJ1-1, with D possibly TRBD1 on 6 matching bases. The V gene lost 6 bases and the J gene lost 10 bases, with 21 bases spanning the gap. Germline V CDR1 and CDR2: MNHNS, SASEGT. The CDR3 runs to 14 residues. CDR3 amino acids: CASRNLQGGVGAFF. The CDR3 DNA is TGTGCCAGCAGGAACCTACAGGGCGGCGTAGGAGCTTTCTTT.

The rearrangement uses TRBV28 and TRBJ2-1, with a possible D match to TRBD2 (6 bases). The length of the CDR3 is 14 residues. Trimming removed 6 bases at V and 6 bases at J, with 15 bases between. Per the germline V gene, CDR1 is MDHEN and CDR2 is SYDVKM. CDR3 sequence: CASRPQGGVNEQFF. The CDR3 nucleotides are TGTGCCAGCAGACCGCAGGGCGGGGTCAATGAGCAGTTCTTC.

The rearrangement uses TRBV6-5 and TRBJ1-6; 7 bases fit TRBD1. V was clipped by 7 bases and J by 11 bases; unmatched bases: 14. Germline V gene sequence: CDR1 MNHEY, CDR2 SVGAGI. This CDR3 region has 15 residues. CDR3 in amino acids: CASNPGQPISTPLHF. Written as DNA, the CDR3 is TGTGCCAGCAATCCGGGACAGCCGATTTCGACACCCCTCCACTTT.

The chain couples TRBV27 to TRBJ1-2, with TRBD1 matching 7 bases. The germline gives CDR1 MNHEY, CDR2 SMNVEV (reference sequence). The CDR3 totals 15 residues. V lost 5 bases and J lost 1; bases outside the gene matches: 7. Here the CDR3 DNA reads TGTGCCAGCAGTAGCACGGGACAGTTTAACTATGGCTACACCTTC. Translation: CASSSTGQFNYGYTF.

The chain joins TRBV6-7 to TRBJ2-7, with a tentative D call TRBD2 (5 bases). TRBV6-7 has ORF status, its function being uncertain. Trimming removed 9 bases at V and 8 bases at J, with 20 bases between. The CDR3 covers 13 residues. CDR3 protein: CASCRDILRKQYF. CDR3 DNA sequence: TGTGCCAGTTGCCGGGATATCTTGCGAAAGCAGTACTTC.

The V and J genes are TRBV6-5 and TRBJ2-3; the match to TRBD2 covers 7 bases. V was pared by 0 bases and J by 6 bases, with 3 bases of the junction left unmatched. This CDR3 spans 14 amino acids. Germline-derived CDR1 and CDR2 are MNHEY and SVGAGI. The CDR3 DNA is TGTGCCAGCAGTTACTCGCTCGGGGGGGATACGCAGTATTTT. This gives the protein CASSYSLGGDTQYF.

V gene TRBV30 combines with J gene TRBJ1-4; 9 nucleotides agree with TRBD1. The germline V gene has CDR1 GTSNPN and CDR2 SVGIG (reference sequence). J was trimmed by 8 bases and V by 7 bases; bases with no gene match: 8. The CDR3 consists of 13 residues. The CDR3: CASLDRGREKLFF. The CDR3 DNA reads as TGTGCCTCCTTGGACAGGGGTAGGGAAAAACTGTTTTTT.

J is TRBJ1-2 and V is TRBV5-4, with TRBD1 matching 7 bases. The CDR3 consists of 15 residues. Trimming removed 0 bases from V and 5 bases from J; junction bases left unmatched: 7. Germline loops: CDR1 SGHNT, CDR2 YYREEE (reference sequence). For the CDR3, the DNA is TGTGCCAGCAGCTTGGTTGCCACAGGGGTTTATGGCTACACCTTC. The encoded protein is CASSLVATGVYGYTF.

The gene calls are TRBV30 and TRBJ1-5, with D possibly matching TRBD1 (5 bases). The CDR3 runs to 15 residues. Deletions cut 0 bases from V and 7 bases from J, with 16 bases between. CDR1 is GTSNPN and CDR2 is SVGIG in the germline V gene (reference sequence). CDR3 region: CAWSVHGQGRQPQHF. DNA for the CDR3: TGTGCCTGGAGTGTACACGGGCAGGGTAGGCAGCCCCAGCATTTT.

The V gene is TRBV7-9, the J gene TRBJ2-7, with 8 bases that match TRBD1. CDR1 and CDR2 from the germline V gene are SEHNR and FQNEAQ (reference sequence). Losses at the gene ends were 5 bases for V and 6 bases for J; bases not matched to a gene: 6. There are 13 residues in the CDR3. This CDR3 is CASSPRTGLEQYF. The CDR3 nucleotides are TGTGCCAGCAGCCCGAGGACAGGGCTCGAGCAGTACTTC.